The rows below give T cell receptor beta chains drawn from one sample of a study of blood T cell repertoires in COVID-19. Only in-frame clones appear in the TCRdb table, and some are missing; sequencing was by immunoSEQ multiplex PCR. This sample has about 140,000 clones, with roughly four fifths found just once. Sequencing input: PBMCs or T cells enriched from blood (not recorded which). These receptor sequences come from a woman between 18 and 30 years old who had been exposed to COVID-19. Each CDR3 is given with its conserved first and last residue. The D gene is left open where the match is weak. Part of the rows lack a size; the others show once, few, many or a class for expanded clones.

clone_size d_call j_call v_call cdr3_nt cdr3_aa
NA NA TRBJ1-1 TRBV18 TGTGCCAGCTCACTCCAAAGGGTAACGGGGGGGACCACTGAAGCTTTCTTT CASSLQRVTGGTTEAFF
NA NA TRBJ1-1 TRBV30 TGTGCCTGGAATTCCGTGAGAAACACTGAAGCTTTCTTT CAWNSVRNTEAFF
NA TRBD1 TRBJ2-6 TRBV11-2 TGTGCCAGCAGCGGGGTCGACAGGGTGGTAGCTGGGGCCAACGTCCTGACTTTC CASSGVDRVVAGANVLTF
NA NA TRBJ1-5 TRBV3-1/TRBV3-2 TGTGCCAGCAGCCGGGGGGACGGGTCCCGGGGTCAGCCCCAGCATTTT CASSRGDGSRGQPQHF
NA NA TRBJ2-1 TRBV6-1 TGTGCCAGCAGTGAGACTATTAGCTCCTACAATGAGCAGTTCTTC CASSETISSYNEQFF
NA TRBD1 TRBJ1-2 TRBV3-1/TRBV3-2 TGTGCCAGCAGCCAAGTAGGGGGAGGGACAGGAGACTATGGCTACACCTTC CASSQVGGGTGDYGYTF
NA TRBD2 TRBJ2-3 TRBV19 TGTGCCAGTAGTATAACGGGCGGGAGGGCAGATACGCAGTATTTT CASSITGGRADTQYF
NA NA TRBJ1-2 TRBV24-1 TGTGCCACCAGTGCCTCAGGTCATGGCTACACCTTC CATSASGHGYTF
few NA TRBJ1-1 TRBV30 TGTGCCTGGAGCCGAGACAGGAACACTGAAGCTTTCTTT CAWSRDRNTEAFF
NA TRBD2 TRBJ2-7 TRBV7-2 TGTGCCAGCAGCTTAGCCCCAGGGCTAGCGGGAGGCGAGCAGTACTTC CASSLAPGLAGGEQYF
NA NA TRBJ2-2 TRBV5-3 TGTGCCAGAAGCTTGGTGAGACTACTCTCCACCGGGGAGCTGTTTTTT CARSLVRLLSTGELFF
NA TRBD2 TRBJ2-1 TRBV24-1 TGTGCCACCAGTGATCCTGGCCTAGCGGGCGACAATGAGCAGTTCTTC CATSDPGLAGDNEQFF
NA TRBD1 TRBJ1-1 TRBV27 TGTGCCAGCAGTTTATCGCAGGGGGGCAACGTCGGCACTGAAGCTTTCTTT CASSLSQGGNVGTEAFF
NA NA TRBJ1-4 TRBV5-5 TGTGCCAGCAGCTTGGACATTCTCAGAGGTGAAAAACTGTTTTTT CASSLDILRGEKLFF
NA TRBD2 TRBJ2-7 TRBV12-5 TGTGCTAGTGGTTTCCGACTAGCGGGAGGGACTTCTGAGGCCGAGCAGTACTTC CASGFRLAGGTSEAEQYF
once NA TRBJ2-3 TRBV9 TGTGCCAGCAGCGTAGGGTTCGGCGGGAGCACAGATACGCAGTATTTT CASSVGFGGSTDTQYF
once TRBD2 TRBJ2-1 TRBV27 TGTGCCAGCAGTCAGTTCACTAGCGGGAGAAGTAATGAGCAGTTCTTC CASSQFTSGRSNEQFF
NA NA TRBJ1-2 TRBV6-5 TGTGCCAGCAGTTACGACAGCGCTAACTATGGCTACACCTTC CASSYDSANYGYTF
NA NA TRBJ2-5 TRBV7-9 TGTGCCAGCAGCTTCATTCAAGAGACCCAGTACTTC CASSFIQETQYF
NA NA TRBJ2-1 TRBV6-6 TGTGCCAGCAGTCAGGACAGCCGCTCCTACAATGAGCAGTTCTTC CASSQDSRSYNEQFF
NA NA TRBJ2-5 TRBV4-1 TGCGCCAGCAGCCAAGGGTGGTATACTCAAGAGACCCAGTACTTC CASSQGWYTQETQYF
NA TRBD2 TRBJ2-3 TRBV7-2 TGTGCCAGCAGCTCGTCGGGCGGGAGGGATACGCAGTATTTT CASSSSGGRDTQYF
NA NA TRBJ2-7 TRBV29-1 TGCAGCGTTGATGGTGTCAGGGGTTACGAGCAGTACTTC CSVDGVRGYEQYF
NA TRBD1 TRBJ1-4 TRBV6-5 TGTGCCAGCAGTAACTTTCCGGGACAGGGATGGGAAAAACTGTTTTTT CASSNFPGQGWEKLFF
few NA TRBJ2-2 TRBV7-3 TGTGCCAGCAGCTTAAGCGGGAACACCGGGGAGCTGTTTTTT CASSLSGNTGELFF